The 27 T cell receptor beta chains below come from one sample, sequenced in a study of cytomegalovirus exposure and HLA in healthy donors (dated 2017 in TCRdb). Libraries were built with the immunoSEQ multiplex PCR assay. For the multiplex PCR, a mixture combining 60 forward primers for TCR Vbeta segments and 13 reverse primers for TCR Jbeta segments was used. TCRdb's version of the immuneACCESS table is confined to in-frame rearrangements and falls short of the full clone set. An unresolved V gene accounts for under half of the shortfall where checked; the remainder is of unknown origin. This sample is represented by roughly 120,000 clones; approximately 80% of them were singletons. Together, the top ten hold more than 2.5% of the sample. The sequenced sample was PBMCs. The receptors stem from a male donor in good health and CMV-seronegative.

This clone was observed a few times. The chain links TRBV30 to TRBJ1-1; TRBD1 is a possible D gene (5 bases). V gave up 0 bases and J gave up 11 bases, with 13 bases separating them. CDR1 is GTSNPN, CDR2 SVGIG, per germline (reference sequence). This CDR3 has 12 amino acids. The CDR3 is CAWSVPPRAAFF. CDR3 sequence (DNA): TGTGCCTGGAGTGTACCCCCCAGGGCCGCTTTCTTT.

The V gene is TRBV5-1, the J gene TRBJ2-7, with a tentative D call TRBD2 (6 bases). Between the trimmed V and J ends, which lost 0 bases and 3 bases, there was a span of 19 bases. This CDR3 region has 17 residues. Per germline, CDR1 SGHRS and CDR2 YFSETQ. This CDR3 reads CASSLVRGGMSFYEQYF. The CDR3 DNA is TGCGCCAGCAGCTTGGTTAGGGGCGGGATGAGCTTCTACGAGCAGTACTTC. Full variable domain (rest looked up from reference TRBV5-1 and TRBJ2-7): KAGVTQTPRYLIKTRGQQVTLSCSPISGHRSVSWYQQTPGQGLQFLFEYFSETQRNKGNFPGRFSGRQFSNSRSEMNVSTLELGDSALYLCASSLVRGGMSFYEQYFGPGTRLTVT.

The chain links TRBV27 to TRBJ2-1; 9 positions match TRBD2. The CDR3 covers 15 residues. Germline CDR1 MNHEY, CDR2 SMNVEV (reference sequence). V lost 5 bases, J lost 9 bases, and 11 bases stayed unmatched. CDR3: CASSPRLADRSEQFF. DNA for the CDR3: TGTGCCAGCAGTCCCCGACTAGCGGACCGGAGTGAGCAGTTCTTC.

CDR3 loop: CASIPATANTEAFF. Written as DNA, the CDR3 is TGTGCCAGCATACCCGCGACAGCGAACACTGAAGCTTTCTTT. This rearrangement joins TRBV6-6 to TRBJ1-1; TRBD1 is a possible D gene (5 bases). The V end was cut by 7 bases, the J end by 1 base, with 13 bases between. Germline values: CDR1 MNHNY, CDR2 SVGAGI (reference sequence). The CDR3 has 14 amino acids.

The chain has TRBV6-5 and TRBJ1-2; no definite D call. The germline V gene has CDR1 MNHEY and CDR2 SVGAGI. This CDR3 is built from 14 residues. V gave up 5 bases and J gave up 4 bases, with 14 bases separating them. CDR3 amino acids: CASSIRTEIYGYTF. The CDR3 DNA reads TGTGCCAGCAGTATCCGGACTGAAATCTATGGCTACACCTTC.

This clone was seen only a few times. The V gene is TRBV9, the J gene TRBJ2-3; D gene ambiguous. This CDR3 spans 13 amino acids. V dropped 4 bases and J dropped 1 base, with 7 bases sitting between them. Germline V gene data show CDR1 as SGDLS and CDR2 as YYNGEE. For the CDR3, the DNA is TGTGCCAGCAGCATCCGGGGCACAGATACGCAGTATTTT. This translates into CASSIRGTDTQYF. Looking up the rest from reference TRBV9 and TRBJ2-3 gives the full variable domain: DSGVTQTPKHLITATGQRVTLRCSPRSGDLSVYWYQQSLDQGLQFLIQYYNGEERAKGNILERFSAQQFPDLHSELNLSSLELGDSALYFCASSIRGTDTQYFGPGTRLTVL.

This rearrangement joins TRBV5-1 to TRBJ2-2; the D gene is possibly TRBD1 (6 bases). The CDR3 contains 16 residues. Germline lookup yields CDR1 SGHRS and CDR2 YFSETQ. The V and J ends lost 0 bases and 6 bases respectively, with 15 bases between them. CDR3 loop: CASSLARQGTAGELFF. In nucleotides, the CDR3 is TGCGCCAGCAGCTTGGCCCGGCAGGGGACGGCCGGGGAGCTGTTTTTT.

The chain joins TRBV27 to TRBJ2-7; 7 nucleotides line up with TRBD1. V was clipped by 5 bases and J by 3 bases; unmatched bases: 10. The germline gives CDR1 MNHEY, CDR2 SMNVEV (reference sequence). The CDR3 has 15 residues. This CDR3 reads CASSPRQGSNYEQYF. The CDR3 bases are TGTGCCAGCAGTCCCAGACAGGGCTCCAACTACGAGCAGTACTTC.

This sequence joins TRBV4-1 and TRBJ2-2, with 10 bases fitting TRBD1. The V gene's germline CDR1 is MGHRA and CDR2 YSYEKL. V lost 5 bases to trimming and J lost 1 base; unmatched junction nucleotides: 4. The CDR3 contains 16 residues. The CDR3 loop is CASSWTGGKNTGELFF. The CDR3 nucleotides are TGCGCCAGCAGCTGGACAGGGGGAAAGAACACCGGGGAGCTGTTTTTT.

The chain recombines TRBV11-2 with TRBJ2-5; D is unresolved. This CDR3 spans 11 amino acids. V lost 0 bases and J lost 9, with 5 bases in between. Germline V gene lookup returns CDR1 SGHAT and CDR2 FQNNGV. CDR3 sequence reads: CASSLDAAQYF. The CDR3 DNA is TGTGCCAGCAGCTTAGATGCGGCCCAGTACTTC.

By sample share, this clone is medium-sized. The chain couples TRBV5-6 to TRBJ2-1; D unresolved. The CDR3 has 15 residues. V was shortened by 1 base and J by 0 bases, with 8 bases between the two germline ends. Germline loops: CDR1 SGHDT, CDR2 YYEEEE. CDR3 sequence reads: CASSLFFGSYNEQFF. CDR3 nucleotide sequence: TGTGCCAGCAGCTTGTTCTTCGGCTCCTACAATGAGCAGTTCTTC.

The V gene is TRBV7-2, the J gene TRBJ2-3, with 16 positions matching TRBD2. V dropped 5 bases and J dropped 4; count of bases not matched to a gene: 3. This CDR3 region has 16 residues. Germline lookup yields CDR1 SGHTA and CDR2 FQGNSA. The CDR3 reads CASSRGTSGGADTQYF. The CDR3 bases are TGTGCCAGCAGCCGCGGGACTAGCGGGGGGGCAGATACGCAGTATTTT.

The rearrangement links TRBV4-1 to TRBJ1-2; no definite D call. Trimming removed 8 bases at V and 5 bases at J, with 21 bases between. The CDR3 is made up of 15 amino acids. Germline V gene lookup returns CDR1 MGHRA and CDR2 YSYEKL. The CDR3: CASRWGVSVEYGYTF. The CDR3 DNA follows: TGCGCCAGCCGCTGGGGAGTAAGTGTCGAGTATGGCTACACCTTC.

The chain uses TRBV27 and TRBJ2-3; D is undetermined. V dropped 0 bases and J dropped 2 bases, with 15 bases sitting between them. CDR3 size: 17 residues. Per germline, CDR1 MNHEY and CDR2 SMNVEV (reference sequence). CDR3: CASSLSAWRLPTDTQYF. The CDR3, as DNA: TGTGCCAGCAGTTTATCGGCTTGGCGGCTACCCACAGATACGCAGTATTTT.

The sample holds one count of this clone. V usage is TRBV27 and J usage is TRBJ2-7; perhaps TRBD1 as D (6 bases). Germline V CDR1 and CDR2: MNHEY, SMNVEV (reference sequence). The CDR3 is 14 amino acids. V shed 7 bases and J shed 2 bases, with 15 bases lying between them. Here the CDR3 DNA reads TGTGCCAGCAAGGGTGCAGGGGACCCCTACGAGCAGTACTTC. Its protein product is CASKGAGDPYEQYF.

The chain uses TRBV7-8 and TRBJ2-3; 13 bases are shared with TRBD2. Germline CDR1 reads SGHVS; CDR2 reads FQNEAQ. J was trimmed by 5 bases and V by 4 bases; bases with no gene match: 6. The length of the CDR3 is 16 residues. CDR3 protein: CASSSWTSGRLDTQYF. The CDR3 nucleotides are TGTGCCAGCAGCTCGTGGACTAGCGGGAGATTAGATACGCAGTATTTT.

V is TRBV5-1 and J is TRBJ2-3; 10 nucleotides line up with TRBD1. Germline CDR1 is SGHRS and CDR2 is YFSETQ. V was pared by 5 bases and J by 0 bases, with 3 bases of the junction left unmatched. This CDR3 comprises 15 residues. The CDR3 here is CASRRGQGSTDTQYF. CDR3 coding DNA: TGCGCCAGCAGGCGGGGACAGGGGAGCACAGATACGCAGTATTTT.

J is TRBJ2-1 and V is TRBV27; tentative D call: TRBD2 (5 bases). Germline V gives CDR1 MNHEY, CDR2 SMNVEV (reference sequence). The CDR3 covers 13 residues. Trimming took 3 bases from V and 4 from J, leaving 7 bases between them. CDR3 in DNA: TGTGCCAGCAGTTTTCGAGGGTACAATGAGCAGTTCTTC. Amino acid sequence: CASSFRGYNEQFF.

The rearrangement uses TRBV6-5 and TRBJ1-2, with TRBD1 matching over 7 bases. The CDR3 is 13 residues long. Germline values: CDR1 MNHEY, CDR2 SVGAGI. V dropped 7 bases and J dropped 4; count of bases not matched to a gene: 6. CDR3 loop: CASKDRVGYGYTF. CDR3 sequence (DNA): TGTGCCAGCAAAGACAGGGTGGGCTATGGCTACACCTTC.

This sequence joins TRBV4-2 and TRBJ1-2; D might be TRBD1 (6 bases). The CDR3 is 18 residues long. The germline V gene has CDR1 LGHNA and CDR2 YNFKEQ. Trimming shortened V by 0 bases and J by 8 bases, and 25 bases separated the two germline ends. In DNA form, the CDR3 reads TGTGCCAGCAGCCAAGAGGGCAAGGACTTGACAGGATTTGAAGGCTACACCTTC. It encodes CASSQEGKDLTGFEGYTF.

In nucleotides, the CDR3 is TGTGCCAGCGAGCGGGGGGGCACCGGGGAGCTGTTTTTT. Its protein product is CASERGGTGELFF. V usage is TRBV11-3 and J usage is TRBJ2-2; 10 nucleotides align to TRBD2. The CDR3 totals 13 residues. The germline V gene encodes CDR1 SGHNT and CDR2 YENEEA. Losses at the gene ends were 8 bases for V and 4 bases for J; bases not matched to a gene: 1.

As concerns this clone: Its ends do not fully match the called genes, so a read error is possible. This chain links TRBV9 with TRBJ1-1; a possible D gene is TRBD1 (5 bases). This CDR3 contains 12 residues. Per germline, CDR1 SGDLS and CDR2 YYNGEE. The chain's CDR3 is CASSAGNPEAFF. The CDR3 DNA is TGTGCCAGCAGCGCAGGGAACCCTGAAGCTTTCTTT.

V is TRBV6-1 and J is TRBJ2-2, with a tentative D call TRBD1 (5 bases). Trimming shortened V by 7 bases and J by 5 bases, and 17 bases separated the two germline ends. CDR1 and CDR2 from the germline V gene are MNHNS and SASEGT. CDR3 length: 15 residues. The CDR3 coding sequence is TGTGCCAGCACCCTGCTTAGGGGTAGTACCGGGGAGCTGTTTTTT. Protein product: CASTLLRGSTGELFF.

The chain employs TRBV4-1 and TRBJ2-7; tentative D call: TRBD2 (6 bases). The CDR3 is 15 amino acids. The germline gives CDR1 MGHRA, CDR2 YSYEKL. Deletions cut 0 bases from V and 6 bases from J, with 15 bases between. The CDR3 here is CASSQEGGGGPEQYF. DNA for the CDR3: TGCGCCAGCAGCCAAGAGGGGGGTGGGGGACCCGAGCAGTACTTC.

The chain combines TRBV6-6 with TRBJ2-7; TRBD1 matches at 7 bases. This CDR3 spans 12 amino acids. The V gene end was trimmed by 6 bases and the J gene end by 5 bases; junction bases not matched to a gene: 4. Germline assignment: CDR1 MNHNY and CDR2 SVGAGI (reference sequence). The CDR3 nucleotides read TGTGCCAGCAGGACAGGGTTGGACGAGCAGTACTTC. Translation gives CASRTGLDEQYF.

This chain links TRBV10-3 with TRBJ2-1; D is perhaps TRBD2 (7 bases). V was trimmed by 4 bases and J by 4 bases, leaving 20 bases between them. Germline V CDR1 and CDR2: ENHRY, SYGVKD. This CDR3 is built from 17 residues. CDR3 sequence: CAISGGGKGSVYNEQFF. The DNA of the CDR3 is TGTGCCATCAGTGGGGGGGGCAAGGGGAGTGTTTACAATGAGCAGTTCTTC.

The CDR3 here is CASSRNRDMNTEAFF. CDR3 nucleotide sequence: TGTGCCAGCAGTCGCAACAGGGACATGAACACTGAAGCTTTCTTT. The chain joins TRBV6-5 to TRBJ1-1, with a tentative D call TRBD1 (6 bases). V was shortened by 5 bases and J by 0 bases, with 13 bases between the two germline ends. CDR1 MNHEY and CDR2 SVGAGI come from the germline V gene. CDR3 length equals 15 residues.